What follows is one T cell receptor (beta chain) and its context. Original handling: Scientists estimated how many nucleated cells there were by amplifying reference gene primers. Sequencing was performed with immunoSEQ multiplex PCR; in TCRdb, only in-frame clones are kept and a portion is missing. Clonal size and the V and J genes are those of that table, whereas D and trimming came from the DNA. The sample records roughly 200,000 clones, more than 80% being singletons. This sample was taken from a study of blood T cell repertoires in COVID-19. Across the study: From the United States, Italy and Spain came samples of acute and convalescent COVID-19. The cDNA or gDNA used as material had been derived from T cells, B-cell-depleted T cells, or PBMCs.

Sequencing input: peripheral blood. The receptor's source is an older woman with acute or convalescent COVID-19.

CDR3 residues: CASSSDPRQFNEQFF. CDR3 sequence (DNA): TGTGCCAGCAGTTCCGACCCACGACAATTCAATGAGCAGTTCTTC. The J gene is TRBJ2-1, the V gene TRBV28, with D unresolved. The length of the CDR3 is 15 residues. Germline CDR1 and CDR2: MDHEN and SYDVKM. V dropped 4 bases and J dropped 6 bases, with 16 bases sitting between them. Supplemented by reference TRBV28 and TRBJ2-1, the full variable domain reads DVKVTQSSRYLVKRTGEKVFLECVQDMDHENMFWYRQDPGLGLRLIYFSYDVKMKEKGDIPEGYSVSREKKERFSLILESASTNQTSMYLCASSSDPRQFNEQFFGPGTRLTVL.